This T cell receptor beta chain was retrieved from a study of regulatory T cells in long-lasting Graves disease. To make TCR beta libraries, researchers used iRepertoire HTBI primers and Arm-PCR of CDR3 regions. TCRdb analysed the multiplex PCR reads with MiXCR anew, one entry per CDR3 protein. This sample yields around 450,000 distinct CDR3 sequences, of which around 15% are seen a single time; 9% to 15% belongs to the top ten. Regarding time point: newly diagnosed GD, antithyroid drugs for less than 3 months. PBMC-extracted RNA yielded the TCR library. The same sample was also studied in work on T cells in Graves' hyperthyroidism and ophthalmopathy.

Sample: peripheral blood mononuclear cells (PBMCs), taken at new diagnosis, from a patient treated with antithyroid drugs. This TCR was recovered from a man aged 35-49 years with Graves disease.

The CDR3 here is CASSSTGTLSYEQYF. In nucleotides, the CDR3 is TGTGCCAGCAGCTCAACCGGGACACTCTCCTACGAGCAGTACTTC. This chain connects TRBV7-8 to TRBJ2-7; D might be TRBD1 (6 bases). The CDR3 length is 15 residues. Trimming shortened V by 4 bases and J by 0 bases, and 13 bases separated the two germline ends. The germline gives CDR1 SGHVS, CDR2 FQNEAQ.